The 3 T cell receptor beta chains given below trace back to one sample, sequenced in a study of blood T cell repertoires in COVID-19. TCRdb's copy holds only in-frame clones and misses some; the assay was immunoSEQ multiplex PCR. The data hold about 58,000 clones, with 85% observed a single time. Sequenced sample: peripheral blood. The receptors shown here come from a man aged 35-49 years with active COVID-19.

This chain uses TRBV20-1 with TRBJ2-1; 9 bases fit TRBD2. This CDR3 has 16 amino acids. Germline V gives CDR1 DFQATT, CDR2 SNEGSKA (reference sequence). The ends lost 3 bases at V and 7 bases at J; junction bases unmatched: 13. CDR3 bases: TGCAGTGCTAGTATCCCCGGGCTAGCGGGAAGGAATGAGCAGTTCTTC. It yields the protein CSASIPGLAGRNEQFF.

The chain uses TRBV20-1 and TRBJ1-2, with 8 bases lining up with TRBD1. Trimming at V came to 3 bases and at J to 6 bases, leaving 0 bases not matched to a gene. CDR1 and CDR2 from the germline V gene are DFQATT and SNEGSKA (reference sequence). The CDR3 has 11 amino acids. The CDR3 DNA reads as TGCAGTGCTAGGACAGGGGATGGCTACACCTTC. Its protein product is CSARTGDGYTF.

This sequence joins TRBV5-1 and TRBJ2-3; a weak D match, TRBD2 (5 bases). V was pared by 4 bases and J by 4 bases, with 22 bases between. This CDR3 region has 17 residues. CDR1 and CDR2 (germline): SGHRS, YFSETQ. CDR3 nucleotide sequence: TGCGCCAGCAGCCCCCTCCGTGGCGTGGGAGAGGCAGATACGCAGTATTTT. It translates to CASSPLRGVGEADTQYF.